The 13 T cell receptor beta chains below were found in one sample sequenced in a study of shared clonotypes between healthy human individuals. Clones were sequenced by immunoSEQ multiplex PCR, and TCRdb holds only the in-frame ones, with some missing. The sample records 950,000 to 1,100,000 clones, approximately 80% being singletons. Sequenced input: memory CD4+ T cells from PBMCs. The subset denotes: CD45RA-negative fraction. These receptors all come from a man younger than 30 in good health. Some clones in this sample may be carry-over from other donors' samples.

Only a few counts were recorded for this clone. The identical CDR3 is also encoded by other nucleotide sequences in the sample. The J gene is TRBJ2-7, the V gene TRBV28, with 9 bases identical to TRBD1. Germline CDR1 and CDR2: MDHEN and SYDVKM. Trimming cost V 8 bases and J 7 bases; bases outside gene matches: 9. The CDR3 runs to 13 residues. The CDR3 loop reads CASATGGLYEQYF. The CDR3 nucleotides read TGTGCCAGCGCTACAGGGGGCTTATATGAGCAGTACTTC.

This chain joins TRBV5-6 and TRBJ1-5; TRBD1 agrees at 7 bases. With 4 bases clipped from V and 4 bases from J, the junction kept 8 bases outside the gene matches. This CDR3 comprises 15 residues. Germline assignment: CDR1 SGHDT and CDR2 YYEEEE. The CDR3 loop is CASSVLGTDNQPQHF. The DNA of the CDR3 is TGTGCCAGCAGCGTGCTAGGGACAGATAATCAGCCCCAGCATTTT.

The V call is TRBV2, the J call TRBJ1-4; 7 nucleotides agree with TRBD1. CDR3 length: 17 amino acids. Germline V gene sequence: CDR1 SNHLY, CDR2 FYNNEI. The V gene end was trimmed by 6 bases and the J gene end by 0 bases; junction bases not matched to a gene: 10. The CDR3 DNA sequence: TGTGCCAGCAGAGCCGGAAGGGGGCCTGCAACTAATGAAAAACTGTTTTTT. Translation gives CASRAGRGPATNEKLFF.

This clone was found once. In DNA, the CDR3 is TGTGCCAGCAGCTTAGATCGGGGCCGGGATAGCACAGATACGCAGTATTTT. Translation gives CASSLDRGRDSTDTQYF. The V gene is TRBV11-2, the J gene TRBJ2-3, with D perhaps assigned TRBD1 or TRBD2 (5 bases each). The length of the CDR3 is 17 residues. The germline V gene encodes CDR1 SGHAT and CDR2 FQNNGV. V was cut by 0 bases and J by 0 bases, with 13 bases left in between.

This chain joins TRBV5-1 and TRBJ2-2, with TRBD1 identical over 9 bases. The CDR3 is made up of 14 amino acids. Trimming cost V 5 bases and J 6 bases; bases outside gene matches: 5. The germline gives CDR1 SGHRS, CDR2 YFSETQ. CDR3 in amino acids: CASRPTGGPGELFF. The CDR3 coding sequence is TGCGCCAGCAGGCCGACAGGGGGTCCCGGGGAGCTGTTTTTT.

The chain carries TRBV5-6 and TRBJ2-2; D is ambiguous. V was shortened by 2 bases and J by 6 bases, with 14 bases between the two germline ends. This CDR3 is built from 15 residues. Germline assignment: CDR1 SGHDT and CDR2 YYEEEE. CDR3 bases: TGTGCCAGCAGCTTTAGTGGGATCCGGTCCGGGGAGCTGTTTTTT. This encodes CASSFSGIRSGELFF.

V is TRBV11-2 and J is TRBJ2-1; 10 nucleotides agree with TRBD2. V lost 3 bases, J lost 13 bases, and 18 bases stayed unmatched. This CDR3 has 17 residues. Per germline, CDR1 SGHAT and CDR2 FQNNGV. The CDR3 bases are TGTGCCAGCAGCTTCTTAGCGGGAGGCCCCAGGACTATTCCACAGTTCTTC. Residues: CASSFLAGGPRTIPQFF.

The genes are TRBV6-5 and TRBJ2-7; D is unclear. The CDR3 is 12 amino acids. Trimming took 5 bases from V and 1 from J, leaving 6 bases between them. Per the germline V gene, CDR1 is MNHEY and CDR2 is SVGAGI. CDR3 in DNA: TGTGCCAGCAGTGTCGGGTCCTACGAGCAGTACTTC. Amino acid sequence: CASSVGSYEQYF.

CDR3: CASSPTPLAAGMKNLFF. CDR3 sequence (DNA): TGTGCCAGCAGTCCAACCCCGCTGGCGGCGGGAATGAAAAATTTGTTTTTT. The gene calls are TRBV27 and TRBJ1-4; D gene ambiguous. Germline V CDR1 and CDR2: MNHEY, SMNVEV (reference sequence). The V end lost 5 bases, the J end lost 15 bases, and 31 bases lay between the germline ends. The CDR3 has 17 residues.

The chain couples TRBV5-5 to TRBJ1-4; the D is unclear. V shed 0 bases and J shed 5 bases, with 2 bases lying between them. In germline, CDR1 is SGHKS, CDR2 YYEKEE (reference sequence). The CDR3 consists of 12 residues. CDR3 residues: CASSLGNEKLFF. The CDR3 region has the DNA TGTGCCAGCAGCTTGGGGAATGAAAAACTGTTTTTT.

The rearrangement uses TRBV6-5 and TRBJ1-1; D gene ambiguous. V dropped 3 bases and J dropped 1 base, with 15 bases sitting between them. The CDR3 is 16 residues long. Germline CDR1 and CDR2: MNHEY and SVGAGI. CDR3 sequence: CASSYWGFSRNTEAFF. The CDR3 DNA reads as TGTGCCAGCAGTTATTGGGGTTTTTCTCGGAACACTGAAGCTTTCTTT.

This clone has just a few counts. The V gene is TRBV11-2, the J gene TRBJ2-7, with D possibly being TRBD1 or TRBD2 (5 bases each). The CDR3 contains 15 residues. Germline CDR1 and CDR2: SGHAT and FQNNGV. Trimming cost V 0 bases and J 9 bases, with 18 bases left between them. CDR3 nucleotide sequence: TGTGCCAGCAGCTTAGATGGGACGTACCCTGTAATGCAGTACTTC. It is translated as CASSLDGTYPVMQYF.

This clone has just a few counts. The chain links TRBV15 to TRBJ1-4, with D possibly TRBD1 on 6 matching bases. The V gene lost 3 bases and the J gene lost 5 bases, with 16 bases spanning the gap. The CDR3 runs 16 residues. The germline gives CDR1 LNHNV, CDR2 YYDKDF (reference sequence). The CDR3 nucleotides read TGTGCCACCAGCAGGGATACAGGGAGAGGGAATGAAAAACTGTTTTTT. Its protein product is CATSRDTGRGNEKLFF.